This T cell receptor beta chain was sequenced for a study of T cell responses to AZD1222 COVID-19 vaccine. Study findings and constraints: Nearly half of the spike-specific TCRs reportedly recognize variant regions that carry no mutations. All repertoire sampling was performed exclusively after the peak T cell response. At 160-218 and 743-854, vaccine-associated CD4 TCRs were dominant, and they spanned spike. AZD1222 recipients seropositive at baseline numbered only six or seven.

CDR1 MGHRA and CDR2 YSYEKL come from the germline V gene. V lost 2 bases, J lost 4 bases, and 3 bases stayed unmatched. This CDR3 has 15 residues. On this clone itself: The antigen is not known.

Generated by immunoSEQ multiplex PCR, the TCRdb table keeps only in-frame clones and is missing some. The table includes 150,000 to 200,000 clones, 80% to 95% detected once. The receptor was isolated from an adult who received the AZD1222 COVID-19 vaccine. The chain is built from TRBV4-1 and TRBJ2-7, with TRBD2 matching 12 bases. The source material was peripheral blood, sampled 28 days after the second AZD1222 dose. The DNA for the CDR3 is TGCGCCAGCAGCCAACCGACTAGCGGGAGATACGAGCAGTACTTC. Protein: CASSQPTSGRYEQYF.